This paragraph covers one T cell receptor (beta chain) sequence. Antigen unknown. This sample stems from a study of T-cell memory formation after mild COVID-19. The study, taken as a whole, reports: Whether second-wave clones peaking at day 37 were SARS-CoV-2 specific went unconfirmed. The CD4+ clones that contracted clustered mainly within CM and EM, and the CD8+ clones concentrated in EMRA.

5'RACE primed from the constant segment yielded TCR alpha and TCR beta cDNA libraries bearing sample barcodes and UMIs. TCRdb used MiXCR to reprocess the 5' RACE reads, holding one entry per CDR3 protein. The top ten hold around 23% of the sample, which has 250,000 to 350,000 distinct CDR3 sequences, roughly 16% seen once. The V and J ends lost 6 bases and 12 bases respectively, with 17 bases between them. The CDR3 is 12 residues long. V usage is TRBV12-3 or TRBV12-4 and J usage is TRBJ1-2, with a tentative D call TRBD1 (5 bases). The sample taken for sequencing was PBMCs or a T cell subset sorted from them (not recorded which). The sequence came from a man younger than 30 who had mild COVID-19 (a few samples of this study predate the infection). Cell type and time point are not known. In DNA form, the CDR3 reads TGTGCCAGCAGACAGCCGACGGGGCGGGACACCTTC. It is translated as CASRQPTGRDTF.